This T cell receptor beta chain was recorded in a study of CD8 T cells in Susac syndrome. Findings of the study overall: By the study's own acknowledgment, its TCR sequencing and HLA analysis included relatively few individuals.

This clonotype was seen a single time. The antigen remains unidentified. Random hexamers served to reverse transcribe roughly 0.45 to 1 ug RNA. The authors amplified TCR beta CDR3 across 54 Vbeta and 13 Jbeta using immunoSEQ multiplex PCR. TCRdb independently ran MiXCR on the immunoSEQ multiplex PCR reads; one entry per CDR3 protein. The profile shows fewer than 200,000 distinct CDR3 sequences, roughly 94% of them singletons. Sequencing targeted TCR beta in blood CD8+ and CD4+ T cells. Matched for age and sex, the controls were healthy donors. Germline V gene sequence: CDR1 KGHSH, CDR2 LQKENI. V lost 2 bases and J lost 5, with 6 bases in between. The CDR3 sequence is 12 residues long.

V gene TRBV18 combines with J gene TRBJ2-5; D gene uncertain. Specimen: CD4+ T cells from PBMCs. The clonotype comes from a human donor in good health. DNA for the CDR3: TGTGCCAGCTCACCAAAGGAGGAGACCCAGTACTTC. Its protein is CASSPKEETQYF.